The rows below give T cell receptor beta chains drawn from one sample of a study of response to subunit inactivated influenza vaccine. A single record per CDR3 protein comes from TCRdb applying MiXCR to the RT-PCR reads. This table holds hundreds of thousands of distinct CDR3 sequences, approximately 20% found once. Here the sequenced sample was PBMCs from blood, taken around 22 months after vaccination. These receptor sequences come from a man between 50 and 69 years old who received an inactivated influenza vaccine. The CDR3 runs from the conserved cysteine through the conserved F or W. D genes are given only for firm matches. Some rows mark clone size as missing; the rest say once, few, many or name a class of expanded clone.

size	length	D	J	V	CDR3	DNA
.	15	TRBD1	TRBJ2-5	TRBV6-2/TRBV6-3	CASSKGQKMGETQYF	TGTGCCAGCAGCAAGGGACAGAAGATGGGGGAGACCCAGTACTTC
.	18	.	TRBJ2-6	TRBV4-2	CASSPRGGSVSGANVLTF	TGTGCCAGCAGCCCTCGTGGAGGTTCCGTCTCTGGGGCCAACGTCCTGACTTTC
.	16	TRBD1	TRBJ1-1	TRBV7-6	CASSLVLGDRGTEAFF	TGTGCCAGCAGCTTAGTATTGGGGGACAGGGGGACTGAAGCTTTCTTT
few	13	TRBD1	TRBJ2-7	TRBV12-3/TRBV12-4	CASSSTGVAEQYF	TGTGCCAGCAGTTCGACAGGGGTCGCCGAGCAGTACTTC
once	16	.	TRBJ2-2	TRBV19	CASTYGRLTNTGELFF	TGTGCCAGTACCTACGGAAGACTGACGAACACCGGGGAGCTGTTTTTT
many	15	.	TRBJ1-2	TRBV7-9	CASSGPGTFNYGYTF	TGTGCCAGCAGCGGACCCGGGACATTTAACTATGGCTACACCTTC
.	16	.	TRBJ2-3	TRBV5-1	CASSLEGISITDTQYF	TGCGCCAGCAGCTTGGAGGGGATCAGTATTACAGATACGCAGTATTTT
.	17	.	TRBJ1-1	TRBV7-8	CASSLRAGAQIVTEAFF	TGTGCCAGCAGCTTAAGGGCGGGGGCGCAAATAGTCACTGAAGCTTTCTTT
.	13	.	TRBJ2-7	TRBV12-3/TRBV12-4	CASSTTDTYEQYF	TGTGCCAGCAGTACAACAGATACCTACGAGCAGTACTTC
.	16	TRBD1	TRBJ1-6	TRBV27	CASSWTGTSYNSPLHF	TGTGCCAGCAGTTGGACAGGGACCTCCTATAATTCACCCCTCCACTTT
.	15	.	TRBJ2-1	TRBV3-1	CASSHLGRANNEQFF	TGTGCCAGCAGCCACTTAGGCAGGGCTAACAATGAGCAGTTCTTC
.	13	TRBD1	TRBJ2-7	TRBV20-1	CSAQDRGLNEQYF	TGCAGTGCACAAGACAGGGGGCTGAACGAGCAGTACTTC
few	17	.	TRBJ2-2	TRBV28	CASSSPRVFSNTGELFF	TGTGCCAGCAGTTCCCCCCGGGTCTTTTCGAACACCGGGGAGCTGTTTTTT
many	13	.	TRBJ1-3	TRBV5-1	CASAPDVEGTIYF	TGCGCCAGCGCGCCAGACGTTGAAGGTACCATATATTTT
.	18	TRBD2	TRBJ2-7	TRBV6-5	CASSYSSFGSGGSYEQYF	TGTGCCAGCAGTTACTCGAGCTTTGGAAGCGGGGGGTCCTACGAGCAGTACTTC